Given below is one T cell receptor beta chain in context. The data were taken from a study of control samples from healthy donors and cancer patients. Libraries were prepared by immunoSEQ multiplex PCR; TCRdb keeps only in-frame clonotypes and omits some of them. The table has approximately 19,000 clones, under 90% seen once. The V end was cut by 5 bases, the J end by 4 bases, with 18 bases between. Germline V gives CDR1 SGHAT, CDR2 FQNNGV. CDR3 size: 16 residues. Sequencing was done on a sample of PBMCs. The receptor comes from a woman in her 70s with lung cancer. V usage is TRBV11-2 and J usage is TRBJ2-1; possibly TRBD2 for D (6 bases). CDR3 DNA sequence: TGTGCCAGCAGCCTCCGAGACGGGAGTCAGTACAATGAGCAGTTCTTC. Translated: CASSLRDGSQYNEQFF.